This TCR beta chain originates from a study of naive and memory T cell subsets. General study findings and limits: A few larger clonotypes appeared in naive repertoires, especially CD8, possibly memory cells re-expressing CD45RA.

CDR1 is SGHRS and CDR2 is YFSETQ in the germline V gene. The germline V and J ends were trimmed by 3 bases and 5 bases, with 17 bases remaining between them. The CDR3 sequence is 15 residues long. About this clonotype itself: Antigen specificity is unknown.

An equimolar mix of two oligonucleotides served as the beta constant-region primer for TRBC1 and TRBC2. Ligated cDNA was amplified by four rounds of PCR with nested alpha and beta constant-region primers and SP2. Ligation attached a single-stranded oligonucleotide with a 12-nucleotide UMI and the SP2 primer to the cDNA 3' end. Each CDR3 protein is one row after TCRdb ran MiXCR on the UMI-ligation and nested PCR reads. This repertoire shows 98,000 or so distinct CDR3 sequences, 10% to 12% found once; its top ten account for more than 0.11%. Sequencing input: naive CD4+ T cells from blood. This chain connects TRBV5-1 to TRBJ1-1; D is perhaps TRBD1 (5 bases). This TCR was recovered from a human donor in good health. The CDR3 protein is CASSSLYAGGTEAFF. The CDR3 bases are TGCGCCAGCAGCTCCCTTTATGCGGGGGGTACTGAAGCTTTCTTT.